This T cell receptor beta chain appears in the sequencing data of a study of T cell responses to AZD1222 COVID-19 vaccine. V was clipped by 4 bases and J by 3 bases, with 9 bases between them. The CDR3 loop spans 13 amino acids. CDR1 and CDR2 from the germline V gene are MNHEY and SVGAGI. Repertoires were generated with immunoSEQ multiplex PCR, while TCRdb's copy carries only in-frame clones and drops some. The data contain approximately 200,000 clones, about 89% of them singletons. Turning to this clone: Its antigen is undetermined.

Study results and caveats: Compared with day 0, the breadth and depth of the Spike-specific TCR repertoire rose significantly after two doses of AZD1222. Researchers took repertoire samples only after the peak T cell response had come. Just a handful of AZD1222 recipients were seropositive at baseline.

The sample was peripheral blood, taken 28 days after the second AZD1222 dose. The rearrangement joins TRBV6-5 to TRBJ1-1; D perhaps matches TRBD1 (6 bases). The sequence derives from an adult who received the AZD1222 COVID-19 vaccine. This chain's CDR3 is CASSSAGDTEAFF. In nucleotides, the CDR3 is TGTGCCAGCAGTTCGGCAGGGGACACTGAAGCTTTCTTT.